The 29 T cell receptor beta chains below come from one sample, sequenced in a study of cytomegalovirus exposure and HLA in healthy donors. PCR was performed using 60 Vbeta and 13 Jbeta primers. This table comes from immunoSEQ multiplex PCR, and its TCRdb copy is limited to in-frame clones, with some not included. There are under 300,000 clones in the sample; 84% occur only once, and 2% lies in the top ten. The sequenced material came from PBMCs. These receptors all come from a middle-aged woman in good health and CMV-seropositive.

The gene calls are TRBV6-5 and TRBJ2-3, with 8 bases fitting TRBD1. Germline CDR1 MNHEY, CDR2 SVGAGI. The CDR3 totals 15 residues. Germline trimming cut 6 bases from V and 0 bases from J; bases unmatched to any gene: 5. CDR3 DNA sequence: TGTGCCAGCAGAACAGACAGGGGAAGCACAGATACGCAGTATTTT. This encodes CASRTDRGSTDTQYF.

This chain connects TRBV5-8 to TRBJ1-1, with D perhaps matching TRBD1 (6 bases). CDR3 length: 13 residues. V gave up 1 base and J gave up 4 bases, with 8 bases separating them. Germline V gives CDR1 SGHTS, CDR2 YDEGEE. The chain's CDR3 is CASSLRGGTEAFF. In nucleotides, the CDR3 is TGTGCCAGCAGCTTGAGAGGGGGCACTGAAGCTTTCTTT.

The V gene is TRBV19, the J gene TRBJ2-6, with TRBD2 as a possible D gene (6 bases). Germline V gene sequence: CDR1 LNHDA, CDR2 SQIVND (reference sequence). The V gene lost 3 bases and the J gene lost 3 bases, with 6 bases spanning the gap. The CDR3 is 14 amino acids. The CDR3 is CASSMGGGANVLTF. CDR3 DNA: TGTGCCAGTAGTATGGGGGGTGGGGCCAACGTCCTGACTTTC. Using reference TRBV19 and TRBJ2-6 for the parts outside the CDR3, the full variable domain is DGGITQSPKYLFRKEGQNVTLSCEQNLNHDAMYWYRQDPGQGLRLIYYSQIVNDFQKGDIAEGYSVSREKKESFPLTVTSAQKNPTAFYLCASSMGGGANVLTFGAGSRLTVL.

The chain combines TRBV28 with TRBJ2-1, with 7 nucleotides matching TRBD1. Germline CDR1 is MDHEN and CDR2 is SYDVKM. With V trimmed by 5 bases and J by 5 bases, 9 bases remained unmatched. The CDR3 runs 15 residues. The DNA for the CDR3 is TGTGCCAGCAGTAACCGGGACAGATTAAACAATGAGCAGTTCTTC. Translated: CASSNRDRLNNEQFF.

CDR3 in DNA: TGTGCCAGTAGTATATTAGCCGACACCGGGGAGCTGTTTTTT. This sequence encodes CASSILADTGELFF. V gene TRBV19 combines with J gene TRBJ2-2; D remains unclear. CDR1 and CDR2 from the germline V gene are LNHDA and SQIVND (reference sequence). V shed 2 bases and J shed 3 bases, with 7 bases lying between them. The length of the CDR3 is 14 residues. Based on the CDR3 plus reference TRBV19 and TRBJ2-2, the full variable domain is DGGITQSPKYLFRKEGQNVTLSCEQNLNHDAMYWYRQDPGQGLRLIYYSQIVNDFQKGDIAEGYSVSREKKESFPLTVTSAQKNPTAFYLCASSILADTGELFFGEGSRLTVL.

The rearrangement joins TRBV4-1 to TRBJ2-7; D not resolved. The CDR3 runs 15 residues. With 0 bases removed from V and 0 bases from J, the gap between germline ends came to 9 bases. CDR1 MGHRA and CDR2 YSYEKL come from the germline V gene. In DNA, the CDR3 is TGCGCCAGCAGCCAAGAAACGGCTAGCTCCTACGAGCAGTACTTC. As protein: CASSQETASSYEQYF.

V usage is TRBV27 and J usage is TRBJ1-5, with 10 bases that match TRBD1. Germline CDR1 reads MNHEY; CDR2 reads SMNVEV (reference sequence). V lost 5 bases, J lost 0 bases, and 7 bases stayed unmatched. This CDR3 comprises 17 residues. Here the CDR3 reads CASSQTDRGISNQPQHF. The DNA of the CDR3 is TGTGCCAGCAGTCAGACGGACAGGGGGATTAGCAATCAGCCCCAGCATTTT.

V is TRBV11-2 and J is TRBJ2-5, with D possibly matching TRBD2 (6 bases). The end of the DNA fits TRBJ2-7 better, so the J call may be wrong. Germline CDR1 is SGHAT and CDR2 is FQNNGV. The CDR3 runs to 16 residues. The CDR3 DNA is TGTGCCAGCAGCTTACAGTTGGCGGCGGGATTGTACGAGCAGTACTTC. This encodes CASSLQLAAGLYEQYF.

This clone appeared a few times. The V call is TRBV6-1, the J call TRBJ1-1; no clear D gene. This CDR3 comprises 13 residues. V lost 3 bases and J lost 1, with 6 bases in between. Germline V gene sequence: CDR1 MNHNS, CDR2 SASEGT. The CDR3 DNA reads TGTGCCAGCAGTGAGTCTTGGAACACTGAAGCTTTCTTT. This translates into CASSESWNTEAFF.

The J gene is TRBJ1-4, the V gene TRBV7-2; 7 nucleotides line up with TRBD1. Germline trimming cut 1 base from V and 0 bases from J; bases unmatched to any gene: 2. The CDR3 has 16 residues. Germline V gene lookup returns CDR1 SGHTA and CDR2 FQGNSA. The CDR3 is CASSLDGQATNEKLFF. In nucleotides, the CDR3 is TGTGCCAGCAGCTTAGATGGACAGGCAACTAATGAAAAACTGTTTTTT.

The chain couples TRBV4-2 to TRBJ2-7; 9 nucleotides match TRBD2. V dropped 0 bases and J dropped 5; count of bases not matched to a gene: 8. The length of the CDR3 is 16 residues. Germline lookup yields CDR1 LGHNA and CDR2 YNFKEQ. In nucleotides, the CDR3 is TGTGCCAGCAGCCAAGATCCCGCTAGCGGGATGGACGAGCAGTACTTC. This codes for CASSQDPASGMDEQYF.

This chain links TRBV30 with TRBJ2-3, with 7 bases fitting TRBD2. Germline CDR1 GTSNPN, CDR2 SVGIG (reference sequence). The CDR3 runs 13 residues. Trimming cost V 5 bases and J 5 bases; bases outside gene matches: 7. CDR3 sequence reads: CAWQWASGDTQYF. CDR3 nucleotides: TGTGCCTGGCAGTGGGCTAGCGGAGATACGCAGTATTTT.

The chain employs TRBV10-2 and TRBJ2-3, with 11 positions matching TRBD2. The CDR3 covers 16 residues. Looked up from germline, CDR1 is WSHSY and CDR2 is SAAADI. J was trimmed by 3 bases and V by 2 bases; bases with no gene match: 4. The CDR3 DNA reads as TGCGCCAGCAGTGAGCTGGGACTAGCGGTAACAGATACGCAGTATTTT. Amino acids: CASSELGLAVTDTQYF.

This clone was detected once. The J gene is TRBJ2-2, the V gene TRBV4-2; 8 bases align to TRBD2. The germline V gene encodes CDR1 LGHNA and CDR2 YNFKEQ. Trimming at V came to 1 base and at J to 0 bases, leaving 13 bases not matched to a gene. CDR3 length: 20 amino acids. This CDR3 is CASSQVISGTRHTNTGELFF. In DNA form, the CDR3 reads TGTGCCAGCAGCCAAGTGATTAGCGGGACCAGACATACGAACACCGGGGAGCTGTTTTTT.

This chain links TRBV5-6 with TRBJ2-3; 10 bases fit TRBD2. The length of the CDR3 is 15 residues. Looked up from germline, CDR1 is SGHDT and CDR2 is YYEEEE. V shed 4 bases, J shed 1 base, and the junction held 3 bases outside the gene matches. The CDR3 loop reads CASSRTSGGTDTQYF. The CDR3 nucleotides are TGTGCCAGCAGCCGAACTAGCGGGGGCACAGATACGCAGTATTTT.

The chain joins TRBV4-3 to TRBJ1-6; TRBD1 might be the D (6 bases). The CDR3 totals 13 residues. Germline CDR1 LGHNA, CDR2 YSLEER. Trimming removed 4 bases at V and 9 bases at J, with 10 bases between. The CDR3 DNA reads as TGCGCCAGCAGCCCCCAAGGGGGTTCACCCCTCCACTTT. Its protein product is CASSPQGGSPLHF.

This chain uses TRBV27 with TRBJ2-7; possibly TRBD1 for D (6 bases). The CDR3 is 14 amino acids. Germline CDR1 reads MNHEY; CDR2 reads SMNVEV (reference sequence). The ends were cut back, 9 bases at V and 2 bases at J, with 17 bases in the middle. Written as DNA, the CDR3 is TGTGCCAGTCGTTTTCAGGGGCCGGCCTACGAGCAGTACTTC. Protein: CASRFQGPAYEQYF.

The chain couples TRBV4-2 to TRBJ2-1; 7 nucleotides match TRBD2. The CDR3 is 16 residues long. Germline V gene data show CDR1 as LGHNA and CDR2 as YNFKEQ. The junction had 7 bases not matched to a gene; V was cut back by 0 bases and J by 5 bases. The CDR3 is CASSQDGGGFHNEQFF. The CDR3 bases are TGTGCCAGCAGCCAAGACGGGGGAGGGTTCCACAATGAGCAGTTCTTC.

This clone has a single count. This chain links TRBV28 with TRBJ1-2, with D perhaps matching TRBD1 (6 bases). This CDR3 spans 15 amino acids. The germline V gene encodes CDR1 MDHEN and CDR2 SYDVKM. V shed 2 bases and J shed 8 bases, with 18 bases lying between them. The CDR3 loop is CASSLPGHQHAGYTF. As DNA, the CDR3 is TGTGCCAGCAGTTTACCGGGACACCAACACGCAGGCTACACCTTC.

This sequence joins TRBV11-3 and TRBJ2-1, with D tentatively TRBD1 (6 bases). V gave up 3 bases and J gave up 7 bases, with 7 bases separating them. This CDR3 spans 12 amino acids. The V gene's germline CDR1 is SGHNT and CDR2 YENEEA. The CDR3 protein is CASSFTGNEQFF. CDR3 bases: TGTGCCAGCAGCTTTACAGGGAATGAGCAGTTCTTC.

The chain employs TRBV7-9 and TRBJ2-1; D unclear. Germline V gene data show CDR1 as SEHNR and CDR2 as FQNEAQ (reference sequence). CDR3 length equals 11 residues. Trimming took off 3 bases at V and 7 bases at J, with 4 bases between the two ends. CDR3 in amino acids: CASSFLNEQFF. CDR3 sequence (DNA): TGTGCCAGCAGCTTTTTAAATGAGCAGTTCTTC.

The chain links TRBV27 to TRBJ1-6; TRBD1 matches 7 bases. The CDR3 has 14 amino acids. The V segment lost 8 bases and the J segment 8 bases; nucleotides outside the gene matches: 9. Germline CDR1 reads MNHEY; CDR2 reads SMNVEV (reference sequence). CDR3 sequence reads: CASGRQGVDSPLHF. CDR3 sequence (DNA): TGTGCCAGCGGCCGACAGGGCGTTGATTCACCCCTCCACTTT.

The CDR3 loop reads CASSLSPPDRQYF. DNA for the CDR3: TGTGCCAGCAGTTTATCCCCACCGGACAGGCAGTACTTC. V gene TRBV27 combines with J gene TRBJ2-7; the D gene is possibly TRBD1 (6 bases). The length of the CDR3 is 13 residues. The V end was cut by 0 bases, the J end by 9 bases, with 12 bases between. Per the germline V gene, CDR1 is MNHEY and CDR2 is SMNVEV (reference sequence).

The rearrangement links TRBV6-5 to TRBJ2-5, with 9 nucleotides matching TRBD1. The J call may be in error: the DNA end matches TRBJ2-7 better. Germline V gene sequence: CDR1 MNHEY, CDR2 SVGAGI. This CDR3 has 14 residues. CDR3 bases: TGTGCCAGCAGCCGGACAGGGGTCGACGGCGAGCAGTACTTC. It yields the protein CASSRTGVDGEQYF.

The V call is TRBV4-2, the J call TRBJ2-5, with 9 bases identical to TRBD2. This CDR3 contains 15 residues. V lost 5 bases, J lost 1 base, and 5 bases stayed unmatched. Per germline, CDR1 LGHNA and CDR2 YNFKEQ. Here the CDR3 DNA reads TGTGCCAGCAGCTTGCTAGCGGGACGCCAAGAGACCCAGTACTTC. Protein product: CASSLLAGRQETQYF.

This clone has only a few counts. The CDR3 is CASSPPGQGVTGELFF. CDR3 sequence (DNA): TGCGCCAGCAGCCCCCCGGGACAGGGGGTGACCGGGGAGCTGTTTTTT. The chain combines TRBV5-1 with TRBJ2-2, with 11 bases matching TRBD1. This CDR3 has 16 amino acids. Trimming removed 4 bases from V and 5 bases from J; junction bases left unmatched: 7. CDR1 and CDR2 (germline): SGHRS, YFSETQ.

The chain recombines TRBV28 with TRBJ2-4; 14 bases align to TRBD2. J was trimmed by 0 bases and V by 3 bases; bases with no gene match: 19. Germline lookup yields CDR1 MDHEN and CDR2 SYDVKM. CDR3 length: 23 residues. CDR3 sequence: CASSFPTGTSGSSNPLAKNIQYF. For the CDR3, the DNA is TGTGCCAGCAGTTTCCCTACCGGGACTAGCGGGAGCTCTAATCCTCTAGCCAAAAACATTCAGTACTTC. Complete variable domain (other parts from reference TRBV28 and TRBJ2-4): DVKVTQSSRYLVKRTGEKVFLECVQDMDHENMFWYRQDPGLGLRLIYFSYDVKMKEKGDIPEGYSVSREKKERFSLILESASTNQTSMYLCASSFPTGTSGSSNPLAKNIQYFGAGTRLSVL.

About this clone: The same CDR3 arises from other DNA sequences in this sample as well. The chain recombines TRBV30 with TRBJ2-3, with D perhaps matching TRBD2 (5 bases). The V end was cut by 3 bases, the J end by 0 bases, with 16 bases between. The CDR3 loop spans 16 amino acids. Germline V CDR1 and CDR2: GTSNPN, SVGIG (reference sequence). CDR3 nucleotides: TGTGCCTGGAGCAACGGGCTAGCCCTCAGCACAGATACGCAGTATTTT. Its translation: CAWSNGLALSTDTQYF.

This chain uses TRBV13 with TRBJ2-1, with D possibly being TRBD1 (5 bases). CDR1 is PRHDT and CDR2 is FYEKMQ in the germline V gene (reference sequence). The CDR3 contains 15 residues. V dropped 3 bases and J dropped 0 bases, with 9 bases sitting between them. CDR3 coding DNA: TGTGCCAGCAGCTTCCAAGGGGTCTCCTACAATGAGCAGTTCTTC. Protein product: CASSFQGVSYNEQFF.